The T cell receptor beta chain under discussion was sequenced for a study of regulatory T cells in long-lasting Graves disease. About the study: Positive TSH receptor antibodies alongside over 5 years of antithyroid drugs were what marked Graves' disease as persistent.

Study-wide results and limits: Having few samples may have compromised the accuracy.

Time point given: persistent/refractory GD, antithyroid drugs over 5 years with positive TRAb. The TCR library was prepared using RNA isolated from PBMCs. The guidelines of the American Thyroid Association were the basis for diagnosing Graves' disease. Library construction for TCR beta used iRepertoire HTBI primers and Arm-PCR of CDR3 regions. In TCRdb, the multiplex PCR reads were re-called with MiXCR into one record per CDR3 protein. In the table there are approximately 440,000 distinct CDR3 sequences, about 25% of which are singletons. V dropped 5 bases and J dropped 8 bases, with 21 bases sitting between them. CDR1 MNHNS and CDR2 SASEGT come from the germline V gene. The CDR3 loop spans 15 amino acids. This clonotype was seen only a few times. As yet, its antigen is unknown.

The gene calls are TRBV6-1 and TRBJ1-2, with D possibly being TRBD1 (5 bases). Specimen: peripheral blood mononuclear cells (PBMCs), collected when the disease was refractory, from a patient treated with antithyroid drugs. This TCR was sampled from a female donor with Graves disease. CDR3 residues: CASSPGQGHFAGYTF. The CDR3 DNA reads TGTGCCAGCAGTCCCGGCCAGGGCCACTTCGCGGGCTACACCTTC.